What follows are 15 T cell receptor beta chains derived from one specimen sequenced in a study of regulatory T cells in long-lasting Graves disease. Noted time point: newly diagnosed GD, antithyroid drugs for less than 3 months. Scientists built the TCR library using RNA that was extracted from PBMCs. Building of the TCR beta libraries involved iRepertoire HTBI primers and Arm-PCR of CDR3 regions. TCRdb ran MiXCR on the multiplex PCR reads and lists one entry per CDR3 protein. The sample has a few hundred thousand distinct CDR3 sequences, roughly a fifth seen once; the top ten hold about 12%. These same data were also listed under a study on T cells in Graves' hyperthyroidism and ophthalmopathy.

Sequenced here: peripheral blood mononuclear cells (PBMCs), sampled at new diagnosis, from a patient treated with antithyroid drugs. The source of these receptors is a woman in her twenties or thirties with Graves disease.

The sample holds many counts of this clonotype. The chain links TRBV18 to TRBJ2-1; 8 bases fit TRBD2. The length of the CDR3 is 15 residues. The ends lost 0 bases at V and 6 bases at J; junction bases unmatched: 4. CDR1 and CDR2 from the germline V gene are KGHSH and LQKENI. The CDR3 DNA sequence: TGTGCCAGCTCACCACCCGGGACTAGGGGCAATGAGCAGTTCTTC. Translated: CASSPPGTRGNEQFF.

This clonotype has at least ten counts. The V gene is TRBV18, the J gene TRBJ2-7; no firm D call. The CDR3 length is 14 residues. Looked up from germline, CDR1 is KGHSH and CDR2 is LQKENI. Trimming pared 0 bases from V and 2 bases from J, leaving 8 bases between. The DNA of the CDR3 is TGTGCCAGCTCACCACCGAAGCCACCCTACGAGCAGTACTTC. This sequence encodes CASSPPKPPYEQYF.

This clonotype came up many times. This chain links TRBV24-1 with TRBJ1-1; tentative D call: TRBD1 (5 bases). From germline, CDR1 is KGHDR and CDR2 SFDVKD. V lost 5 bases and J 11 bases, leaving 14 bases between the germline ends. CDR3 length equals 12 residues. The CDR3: CATSAPGEGAFF. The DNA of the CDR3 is TGTGCCACCAGTGCCCCCGGAGAGGGGGCTTTCTTT.

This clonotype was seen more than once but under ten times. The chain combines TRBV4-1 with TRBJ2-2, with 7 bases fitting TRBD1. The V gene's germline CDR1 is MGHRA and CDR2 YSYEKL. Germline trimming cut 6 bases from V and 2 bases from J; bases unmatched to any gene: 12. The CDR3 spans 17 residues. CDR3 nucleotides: TGCGCCAGCAGACCGCTCTACAGGGGCTCTAACACCGGGGAGCTGTTTTTT. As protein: CASRPLYRGSNTGELFF.

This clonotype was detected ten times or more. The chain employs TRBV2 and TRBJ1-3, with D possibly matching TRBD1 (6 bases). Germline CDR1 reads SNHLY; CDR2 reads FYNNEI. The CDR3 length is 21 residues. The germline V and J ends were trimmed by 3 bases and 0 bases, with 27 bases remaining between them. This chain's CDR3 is CASSDLYGTWGGNHSGNTIYF. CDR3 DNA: TGTGCCAGCAGTGATCTTTATGGGACCTGGGGGGGCAACCACTCTGGAAACACCATATATTTT.

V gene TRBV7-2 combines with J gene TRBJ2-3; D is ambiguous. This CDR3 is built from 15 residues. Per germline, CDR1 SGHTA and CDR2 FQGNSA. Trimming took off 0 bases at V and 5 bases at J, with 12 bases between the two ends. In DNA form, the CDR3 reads TGTGCCAGCAGCTTAGCAGGCTGGTTGGGAGATACGCAGTATTTT. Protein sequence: CASSLAGWLGDTQYF.

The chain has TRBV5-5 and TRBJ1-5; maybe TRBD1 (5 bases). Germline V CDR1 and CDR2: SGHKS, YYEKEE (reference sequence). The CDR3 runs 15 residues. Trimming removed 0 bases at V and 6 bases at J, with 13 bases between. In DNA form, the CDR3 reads TGTGCCAGCAGCTTGGGGTCGGGGGGAAGTCAGCCCCAGCATTTT. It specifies CASSLGSGGSQPQHF.

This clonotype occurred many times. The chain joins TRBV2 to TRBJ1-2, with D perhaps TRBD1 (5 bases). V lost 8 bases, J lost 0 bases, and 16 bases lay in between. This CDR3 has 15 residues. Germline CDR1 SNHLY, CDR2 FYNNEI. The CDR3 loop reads CASQPGGTTNYGYTF. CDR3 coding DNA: TGTGCCAGCCAACCCGGAGGGACGACTAACTATGGCTACACCTTC. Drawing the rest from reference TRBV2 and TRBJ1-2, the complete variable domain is EPEVTQTPSHQVTQMGQEVILRCVPISNHLYFYWYRQILGQKVEFLVSFYNNEISEKSEIFDDQFSVERPDGSNFTLKIRSTKLEDSAMYFCASQPGGTTNYGYTFGSGTRLTVV.

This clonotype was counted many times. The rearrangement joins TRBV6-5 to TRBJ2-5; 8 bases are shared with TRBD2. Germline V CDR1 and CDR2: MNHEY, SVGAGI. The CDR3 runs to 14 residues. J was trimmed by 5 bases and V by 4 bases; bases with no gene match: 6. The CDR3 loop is CASSSAGEGETQYF. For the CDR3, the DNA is TGTGCCAGCAGTTCAGCGGGGGAGGGGGAGACCCAGTACTTC.

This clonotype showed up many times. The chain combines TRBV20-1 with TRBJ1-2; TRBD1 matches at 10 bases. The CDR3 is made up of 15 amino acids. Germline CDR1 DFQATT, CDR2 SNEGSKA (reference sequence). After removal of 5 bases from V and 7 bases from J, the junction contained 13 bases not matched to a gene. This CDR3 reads CSAYLPGQGSAGYTF. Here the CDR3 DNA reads TGCAGTGCTTACTTACCGGGACAGGGGAGTGCTGGCTACACCTTC.

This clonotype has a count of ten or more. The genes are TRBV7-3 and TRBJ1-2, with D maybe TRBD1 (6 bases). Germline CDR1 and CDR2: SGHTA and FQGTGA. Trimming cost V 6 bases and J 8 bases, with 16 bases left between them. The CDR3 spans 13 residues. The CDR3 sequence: CASSPNRAEGYTF. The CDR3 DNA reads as TGTGCCAGCAGTCCTAACAGGGCAGAGGGCTACACCTTC.

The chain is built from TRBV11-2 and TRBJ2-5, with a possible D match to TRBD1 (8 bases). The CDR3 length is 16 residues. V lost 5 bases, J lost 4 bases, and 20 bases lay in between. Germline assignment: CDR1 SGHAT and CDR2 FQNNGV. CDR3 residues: CASSESPTGEGETQYF. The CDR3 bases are TGTGCCAGCAGCGAAAGCCCGACAGGGGAGGGAGAGACCCAGTACTTC.

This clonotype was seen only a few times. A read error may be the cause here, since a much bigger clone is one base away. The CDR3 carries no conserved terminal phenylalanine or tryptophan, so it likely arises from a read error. The CDR3 nucleotides are TGTGCCAGTAGTATAACGCGCAGTGAGCAGTTCTAC. Protein sequence: CASSITRSEQFY. The chain employs TRBV19 and TRBJ2-1, with D unclear. Germline loops: CDR1 LNHDA, CDR2 SQIVND (reference sequence). The CDR3 runs to 12 residues. V shed 2 bases and J shed 9 bases, with 8 bases lying between them.

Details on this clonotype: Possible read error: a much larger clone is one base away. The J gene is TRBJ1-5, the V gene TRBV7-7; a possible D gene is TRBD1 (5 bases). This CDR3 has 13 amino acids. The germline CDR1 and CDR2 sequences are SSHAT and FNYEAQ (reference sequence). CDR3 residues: CASSGGFGQPRHF. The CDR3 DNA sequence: TGTGCTAGCAGCGGGGGGTTCGGTCAGCCCCGGCATTTT.

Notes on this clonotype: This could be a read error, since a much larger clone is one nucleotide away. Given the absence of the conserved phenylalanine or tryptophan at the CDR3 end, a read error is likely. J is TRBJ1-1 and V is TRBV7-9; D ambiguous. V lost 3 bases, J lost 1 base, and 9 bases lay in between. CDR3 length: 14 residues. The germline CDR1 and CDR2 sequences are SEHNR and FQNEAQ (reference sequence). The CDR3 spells CASSLSGKNTEAFL. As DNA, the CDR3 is TGTGCCAGCAGCTTGTCGGGGAAGAACACTGAAGCTTTCCTT.